The rows below give T cell receptor beta chains drawn from one sample of a study of T cells in Graves' hyperthyroidism and ophthalmopathy. TCRdb analysed the multiplex PCR reads with MiXCR anew, one entry per CDR3 protein. The sample shows about half a million distinct CDR3 sequences, roughly 20% of them seen only once. Material: blood. These receptors all come from a young man with Graves' hyperthyroidism. Both conserved end residues are part of each CDR3.

j_call,v_call,cdr3_aa
TRBJ2-7,TRBV12-3/TRBV12-4,CASSYWGGDLYF
TRBJ1-1,TRBV2,CASSSSRGAGTEAFF
TRBJ1-1,TRBV12-3/TRBV12-4,CASSLGQGVRSTEAFF
TRBJ2-7,TRBV27,CASSIGTGPGSYEQYF
TRBJ2-5,TRBV24-1,CATSDSGRGSQETQYF
TRBJ2-7,TRBV3-1,CASSQVGRLLYEQYF
TRBJ1-2,TRBV12-3/TRBV12-4,CAGSDRVNYGYTF
TRBJ1-1,TRBV20-1,CSAARGEGTEAFF
TRBJ1-1,TRBV7-8,CASSLSGSRNTEAFF
TRBJ1-5,TRBV11-2,CASSTTGTQPQHF
TRBJ1-1,TRBV7-9,CASNPDYFNTEAFF
TRBJ1-2,TRBV6-1,CASSDRDSNYGYTF
TRBJ2-5,TRBV11-3,CASSSSLAGAGETQYF
TRBJ1-1,TRBV5-1,CASSSVQANTEAFF
TRBJ1-5,TRBV19,CASSRPGLLTSNDQPQHF
TRBJ2-5,TRBV29-1,CSVEVRTWRGSCETQYF
TRBJ1-5,TRBV6-5,CASSQSGGNQPQHF
TRBJ1-1,TRBV20-1,CSASSGPEAFF
TRBJ2-7,TRBV4-1,CASSQEGGGSYEQYF
TRBJ1-5,TRBV15,CATAGLIGQPQHF
TRBJ1-5,TRBV6-2/TRBV6-3,CAVRRQGWNQPQHF
TRBJ1-2,TRBV6-4,CASSYSDRGLGYTF
TRBJ1-1,TRBV28,CATSFFGQGANTEAFF
TRBJ2-7,TRBV6-2/TRBV6-3,CASSPTDPYEQYF
TRBJ1-1,TRBV11-1,CASSWGTGPMNTEAFF
TRBJ1-3,TRBV7-2,CTSTAQGAGNTIYF
TRBJ2-7,TRBV11-3,CASSLRGGRGTYEQYF
TRBJ1-1,TRBV2,CASSGEGAGRQAFF
TRBJ1-2,TRBV6-2/TRBV6-3,CASSDPTYGYTF
TRBJ1-5,TRBV6-5,CASSYPGWAQGQPQHF
TRBJ1-1,TRBV29-1,CTLGGTEAFF
TRBJ2-2,TRBV5-1,CASSYPRDRLWTGELFF